Shown below are 2 T cell receptor beta chains from a single sample sequenced in a study of T cells after yellow fever vaccination. TCRdb reanalysed the 5' RACE reads using MiXCR and keeps one entry per CDR3 protein. The sample records tens of thousands of distinct CDR3 sequences, about 6% being singletons. Sequences were derived from CD8+ T cells sorted from PBMCs, sampled more than 35 days after the first yellow fever vaccination. These receptor sequences come from a man between 18 and 35 years old who received the YFV17D yellow fever vaccine.

This clonotype was seen repeatedly, ten times or more. The rearrangement links TRBV12-3 or TRBV12-4 to TRBJ1-1; 7 bases are shared with TRBD1. This CDR3 contains 17 residues. The V and J ends lost 6 bases and 1 base, in that order; junction bases with no gene match: 14. In DNA form, the CDR3 reads TGTGCCAGCAGCCCTAGCGGGGGTGGGACAGCGAACACTGAAGCTTTCTTT. As protein: CASSPSGGGTANTEAFF.

This clonotype was detected ten times or more. This sequence joins TRBV7-9 and TRBJ2-7; TRBD1 aligns across 8 bases. CDR1 SEHNR and CDR2 FQNEAQ come from the germline V gene (reference sequence). V shed 8 bases, J shed 6 bases, and the junction held 12 bases outside the gene matches. This CDR3 is built from 14 residues. This CDR3 is CASWRTGMEGEQYF. DNA of the CDR3: TGTGCCAGCTGGAGGACAGGGATGGAGGGCGAGCAGTACTTC.